In its sample, the clone carrying this T cell receptor beta chain was seen many times. Assay: immunoSEQ multiplex PCR; the TCRdb copy retains only in-frame clones and omits some. The repertoire has around 150,000 clones, approximately 85% of them found once; the top ten carry more than 9.5%. This entry comes from a study of blood T cell repertoires in COVID-19. Turning to the study itself: Material from acute and convalescent COVID-19 was sourced from the United States, Italy and Spain.

The origin of this receptor is a man aged 60 to 69 with active or convalescent COVID-19. The specimen was peripheral blood.

CDR3 loop: CASSPHSQGLGYTF. The CDR3 bases are TGTGCCAGCAGCCCCCATTCACAGGGGCTAGGCTACACCTTC. The chain links TRBV3-1 (or the pseudogene TRBV3-2) to TRBJ1-2; TRBD1 aligns across 7 bases. V shed 4 bases and J 8 bases; nucleotides not matched to a gene: 10. Looked up from germline, CDR1 is LGHDT and CDR2 is YNNKEL (reference sequence). The CDR3 has 14 residues.